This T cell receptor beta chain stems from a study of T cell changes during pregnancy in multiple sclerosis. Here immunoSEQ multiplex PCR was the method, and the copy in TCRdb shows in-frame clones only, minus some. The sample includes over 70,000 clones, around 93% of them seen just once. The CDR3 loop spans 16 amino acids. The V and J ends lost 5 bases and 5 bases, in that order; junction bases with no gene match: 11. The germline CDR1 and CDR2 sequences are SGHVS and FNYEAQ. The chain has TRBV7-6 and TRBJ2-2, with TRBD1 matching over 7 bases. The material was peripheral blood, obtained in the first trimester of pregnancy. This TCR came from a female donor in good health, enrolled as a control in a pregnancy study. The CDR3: CASSEPVRQGTGELFF. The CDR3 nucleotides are TGTGCCAGCAGCGAGCCTGTGCGACAGGGAACCGGGGAGCTGTTTTTT.